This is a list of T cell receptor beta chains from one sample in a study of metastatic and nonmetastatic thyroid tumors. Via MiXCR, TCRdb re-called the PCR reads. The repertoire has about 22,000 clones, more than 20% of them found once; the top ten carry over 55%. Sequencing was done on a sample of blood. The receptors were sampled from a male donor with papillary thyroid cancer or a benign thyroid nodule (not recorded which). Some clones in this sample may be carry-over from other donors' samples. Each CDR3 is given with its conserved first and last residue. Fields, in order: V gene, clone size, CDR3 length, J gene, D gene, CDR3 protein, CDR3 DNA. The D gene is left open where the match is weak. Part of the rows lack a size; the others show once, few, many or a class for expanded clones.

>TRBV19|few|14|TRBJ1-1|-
CAGKMTGDGNEAFF
TGTGCCGGTAAGATGACAGGCGATGGCAATGAAGCTTTCTTT
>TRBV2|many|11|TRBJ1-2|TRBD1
CAKDRDYGYTF
TGTGCCAAAGACAGGGACTATGGCTACACCTTC
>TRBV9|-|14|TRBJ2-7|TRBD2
CASSVGTSGYEQYF
TGTGCCAGCAGCGTAGGCACTAGCGGCTACGAGCAGTACTTC
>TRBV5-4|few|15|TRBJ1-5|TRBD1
CASSMGQGAGQPQHF
TGTGCCAGCAGCATGGGACAGGGGGCCGGTCAGCCCCAGCATTTT
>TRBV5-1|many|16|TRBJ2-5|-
CASSLEQFVRVETQYF
TGCGCCAGCAGCTTGGAACAGTTCGTCCGAGTGGAGACCCAGTACTTC
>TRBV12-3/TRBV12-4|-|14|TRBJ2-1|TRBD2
CASSLLAGINELFF
TGTGCCAGCAGTTTGCTAGCGGGAATCAATGAGCTGTTCTTC
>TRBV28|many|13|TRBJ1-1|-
CASSSIPRSEAFF
TGTGCCAGCAGTTCTATCCCACGGAGTGAAGCTTTCTTT
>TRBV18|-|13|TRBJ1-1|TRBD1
CASSPDRVTEAFF
TGTGCCAGCTCACCCGACAGGGTTACTGAAGCTTTCTTT
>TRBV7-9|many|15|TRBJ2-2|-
CASSPTAANTGELFF
TGTGCCAGCAGCCCTACGGCGGCGAACACCGGGGAGCTGTTTTTT
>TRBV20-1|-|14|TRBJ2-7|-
CSAREVGKGLEQYF
TGCAGTGCTAGAGAGGTGGGGAAAGGCCTCGAGCAGTACTTC
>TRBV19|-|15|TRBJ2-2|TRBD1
CASSPRTGDLGELFF
TGTGCCAGTAGCCCCCGGACAGGGGACCTCGGGGAGCTGTTTTTT
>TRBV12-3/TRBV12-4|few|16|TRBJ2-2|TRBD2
CASSRLTSGETGELFF
TGTGCCAGCAGTCGCCTCACTAGCGGGGAGACCGGGGAGCTGTTTTTT
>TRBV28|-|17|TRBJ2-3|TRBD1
CASSLWQGASSTDTQYF
TGTGCCAGCAGTTTATGGCAGGGGGCGTCTAGCACAGATACGCAGTATTTT
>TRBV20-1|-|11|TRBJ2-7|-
CSAADSYEQYF
TGCAGTGCTGCCGACAGCTACGAGCAGTACTTC
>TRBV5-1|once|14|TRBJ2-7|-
CASSTGTLSYEQYF
TGCGCCAGCAGCACCGGGACGTTATCCTACGAGCAGTACTTC
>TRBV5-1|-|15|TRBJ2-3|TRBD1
CASSLGQGGTDTQYF
TGCGCCAGCAGCTTGGGACAGGGTGGAACAGATACGCAGTATTTT
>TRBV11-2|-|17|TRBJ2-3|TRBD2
CDSSSVGLAGGQDTQYF
TGTGACAGCAGCTCCGTCGGGTTAGCGGGAGGCCAAGATACGCAGTATTTT
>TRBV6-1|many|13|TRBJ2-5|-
CASGNRDLETQYF
TGTGCCAGCGGGAACAGGGATCTCGAGACCCAGTACTTC